This T cell receptor (beta chain) was sequenced during a study of CD8 T cells in Susac syndrome. V was clipped by 5 bases and J by 8 bases; unmatched bases: 14. The length of the CDR3 is 17 residues. Germline CDR1 is SGHTA and CDR2 is FQGNSA. Reverse transcription of about 0.5 to 1 ug RNA used random hexamers. TCRdb used MiXCR to reprocess the immunoSEQ multiplex PCR reads, holding one entry per CDR3 protein. The sample yields 120,000 to 150,000 distinct CDR3 sequences, around 94% seen once. The sequenced sample consisted of CD4+ T cells from PBMCs. V is TRBV7-2 and J is TRBJ2-2, with 10 nucleotides matching TRBD1. This TCR derives from a human donor in good health. In DNA, the CDR3 is TGTGCCAGCAGCCCAACCGGGACAGGGGCCCTAGTTGGGGAGCTGTTTTTT. Protein: CASSPTGTGALVGELFF.